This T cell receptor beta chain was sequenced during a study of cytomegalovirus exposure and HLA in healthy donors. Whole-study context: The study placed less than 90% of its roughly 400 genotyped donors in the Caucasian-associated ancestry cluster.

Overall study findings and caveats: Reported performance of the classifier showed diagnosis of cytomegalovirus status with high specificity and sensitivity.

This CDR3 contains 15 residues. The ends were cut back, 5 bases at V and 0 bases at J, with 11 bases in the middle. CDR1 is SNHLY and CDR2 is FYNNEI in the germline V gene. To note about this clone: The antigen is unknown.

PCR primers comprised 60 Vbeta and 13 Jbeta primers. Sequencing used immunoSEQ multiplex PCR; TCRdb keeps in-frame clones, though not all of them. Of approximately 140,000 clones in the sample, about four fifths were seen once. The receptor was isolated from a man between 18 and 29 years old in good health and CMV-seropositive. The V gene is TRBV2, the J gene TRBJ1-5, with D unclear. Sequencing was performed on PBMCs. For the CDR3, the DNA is TGTGCCAGCAGTCCGGATGAGGGTAGCAATCAGCCCCAGCATTTT. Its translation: CASSPDEGSNQPQHF.